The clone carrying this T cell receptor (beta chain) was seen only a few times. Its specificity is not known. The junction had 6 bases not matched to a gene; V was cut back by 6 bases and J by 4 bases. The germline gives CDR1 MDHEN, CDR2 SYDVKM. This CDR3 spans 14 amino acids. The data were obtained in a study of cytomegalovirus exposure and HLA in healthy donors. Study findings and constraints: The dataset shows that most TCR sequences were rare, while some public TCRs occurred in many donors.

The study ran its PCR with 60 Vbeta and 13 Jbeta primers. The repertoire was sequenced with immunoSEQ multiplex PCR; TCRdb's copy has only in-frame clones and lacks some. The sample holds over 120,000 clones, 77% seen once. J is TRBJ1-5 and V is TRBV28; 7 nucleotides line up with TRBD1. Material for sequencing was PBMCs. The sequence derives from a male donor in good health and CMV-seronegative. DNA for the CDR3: TGTGCCAGCAGAGAGGGACAGACAAATCAGCCCCAGCATTTT. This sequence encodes CASREGQTNQPQHF. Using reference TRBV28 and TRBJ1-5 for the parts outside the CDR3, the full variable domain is DVKVTQSSRYLVKRTGEKVFLECVQDMDHENMFWYRQDPGLGLRLIYFSYDVKMKEKGDIPEGYSVSREKKERFSLILESASTNQTSMYLCASREGQTNQPQHFGDGTRLSIL.